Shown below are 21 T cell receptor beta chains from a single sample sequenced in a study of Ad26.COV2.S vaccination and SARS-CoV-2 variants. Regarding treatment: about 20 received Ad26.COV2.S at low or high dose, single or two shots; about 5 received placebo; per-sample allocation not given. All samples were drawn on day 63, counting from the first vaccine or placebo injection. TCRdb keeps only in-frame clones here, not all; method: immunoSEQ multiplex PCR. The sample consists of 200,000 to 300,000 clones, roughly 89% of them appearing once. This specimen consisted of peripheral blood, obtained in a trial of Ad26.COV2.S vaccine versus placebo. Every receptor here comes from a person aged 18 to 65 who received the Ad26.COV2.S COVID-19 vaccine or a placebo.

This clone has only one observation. In nucleotides, the CDR3 is TGCAGCGTTGGCGCGACAGGGACAGCTCGCACCGGGGAGCTGTTTTTT. Amino acid sequence: CSVGATGTARTGELFF. This chain links TRBV29-1 with TRBJ2-2; 7 nucleotides match TRBD1. V trimming: 4 bases; J trimming: 4 bases; junction bases outside the gene matches: 12. This CDR3 comprises 16 residues. Germline values: CDR1 SQVTM, CDR2 ANQGSEA.

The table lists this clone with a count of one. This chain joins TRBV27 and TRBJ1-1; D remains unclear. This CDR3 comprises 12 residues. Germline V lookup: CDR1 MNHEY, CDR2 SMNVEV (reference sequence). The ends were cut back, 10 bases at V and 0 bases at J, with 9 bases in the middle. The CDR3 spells CATGPLNTEAFF. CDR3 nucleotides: TGTGCCACCGGGCCCTTGAACACTGAAGCTTTCTTT.

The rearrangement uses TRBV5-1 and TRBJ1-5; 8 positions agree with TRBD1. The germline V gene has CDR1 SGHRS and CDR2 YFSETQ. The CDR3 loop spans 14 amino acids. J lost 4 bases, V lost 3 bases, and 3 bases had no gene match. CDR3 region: CASSSGQGNQPQHF. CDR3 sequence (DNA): TGCGCCAGCAGCTCAGGACAGGGTAATCAGCCCCAGCATTTT. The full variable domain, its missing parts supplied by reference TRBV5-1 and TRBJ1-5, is KAGVTQTPRYLIKTRGQQVTLSCSPISGHRSVSWYQQTPGQGLQFLFEYFSETQRNKGNFPGRFSGRQFSNSRSEMNVSTLELGDSALYLCASSSGQGNQPQHFGDGTRLSIL.

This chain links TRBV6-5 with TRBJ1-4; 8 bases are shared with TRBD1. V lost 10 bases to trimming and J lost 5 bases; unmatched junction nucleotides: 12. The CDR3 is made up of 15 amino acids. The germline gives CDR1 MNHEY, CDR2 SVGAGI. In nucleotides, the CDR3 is TGTGCCACCGCGCGCCAGGGGGCTACAAATGAAAAACTGTTTTTT. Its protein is CATARQGATNEKLFF.

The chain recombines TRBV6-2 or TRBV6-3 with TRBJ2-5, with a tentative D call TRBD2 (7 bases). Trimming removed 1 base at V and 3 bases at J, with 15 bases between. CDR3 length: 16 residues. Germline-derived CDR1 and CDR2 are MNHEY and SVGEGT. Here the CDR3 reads CASSYLGGAIKETQYF. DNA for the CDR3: TGTGCCAGCAGTTACTTGGGGGGGGCTATTAAAGAGACCCAGTACTTC.

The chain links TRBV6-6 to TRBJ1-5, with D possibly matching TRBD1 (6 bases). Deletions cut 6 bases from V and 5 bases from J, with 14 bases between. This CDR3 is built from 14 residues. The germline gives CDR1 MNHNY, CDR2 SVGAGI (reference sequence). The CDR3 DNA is TGTGCCAGCAGCCGAGGGGGGGGGCATCAGCCCCAGCATTTT. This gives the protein CASSRGGGHQPQHF.

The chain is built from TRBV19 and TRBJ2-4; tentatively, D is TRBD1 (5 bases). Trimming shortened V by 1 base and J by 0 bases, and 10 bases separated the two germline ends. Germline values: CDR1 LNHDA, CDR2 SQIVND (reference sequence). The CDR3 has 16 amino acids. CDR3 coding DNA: TGTGCCAGTAGTATAGTGGGGCAACTAGCCAAAAACATTCAGTACTTC. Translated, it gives CASSIVGQLAKNIQYF.

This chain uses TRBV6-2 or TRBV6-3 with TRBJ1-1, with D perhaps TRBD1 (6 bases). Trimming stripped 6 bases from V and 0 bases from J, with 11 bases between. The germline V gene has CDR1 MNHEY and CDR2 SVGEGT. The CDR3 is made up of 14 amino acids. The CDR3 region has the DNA TGTGCCAGCAGCCTACAGGGCTTGAACACTGAAGCTTTCTTT. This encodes CASSLQGLNTEAFF.

CDR3 DNA: TGTGCCAGCTCACAAGCCGGGACTAGCGCGGTGGACGAGCAGTACGTC. Its translation is CASSQAGTSAVDEQYV. This chain connects TRBV18 to TRBJ2-7, with 10 bases that match TRBD2. The CDR3 contains 16 residues. V lost 4 bases, J lost 5 bases, and 11 bases stayed unmatched. Germline V gene data show CDR1 as KGHSH and CDR2 as LQKENI.

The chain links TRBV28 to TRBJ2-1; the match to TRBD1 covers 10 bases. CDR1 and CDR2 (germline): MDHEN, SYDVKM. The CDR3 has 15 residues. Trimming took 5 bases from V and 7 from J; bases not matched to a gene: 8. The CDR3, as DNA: TGTGCCAGCAGTCTAATCGGGACAGGGGAGAATGAGCAGTTCTTC. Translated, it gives CASSLIGTGENEQFF.

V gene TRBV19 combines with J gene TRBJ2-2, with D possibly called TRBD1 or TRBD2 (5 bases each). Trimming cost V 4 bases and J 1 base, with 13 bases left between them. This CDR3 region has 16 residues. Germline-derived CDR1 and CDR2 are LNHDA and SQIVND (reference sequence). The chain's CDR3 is CASSRDVPMNTGELFF. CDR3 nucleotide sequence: TGTGCCAGTAGTAGGGACGTACCAATGAACACCGGGGAGCTGTTTTTT.

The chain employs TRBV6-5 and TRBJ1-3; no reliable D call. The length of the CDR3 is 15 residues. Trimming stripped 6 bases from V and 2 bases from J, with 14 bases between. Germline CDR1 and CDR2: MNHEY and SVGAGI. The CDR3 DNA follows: TGTGCCAGCAGGAAAGTAAGGAACCCTGGAAACACCATATATTTT. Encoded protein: CASRKVRNPGNTIYF.

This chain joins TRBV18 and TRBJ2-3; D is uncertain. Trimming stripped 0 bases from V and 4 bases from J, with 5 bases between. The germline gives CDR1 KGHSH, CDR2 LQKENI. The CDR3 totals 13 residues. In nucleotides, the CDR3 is TGTGCCAGCTCACCACCGGTCTCAGATACGCAGTATTTT. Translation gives CASSPPVSDTQYF.

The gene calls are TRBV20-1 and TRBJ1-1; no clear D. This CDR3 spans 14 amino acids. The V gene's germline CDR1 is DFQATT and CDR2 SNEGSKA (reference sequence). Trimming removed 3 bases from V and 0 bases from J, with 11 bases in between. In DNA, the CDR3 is TGCAGTGCTAGTGTTTGGGGATTGAACACTGAAGCTTTCTTT. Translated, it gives CSASVWGLNTEAFF.

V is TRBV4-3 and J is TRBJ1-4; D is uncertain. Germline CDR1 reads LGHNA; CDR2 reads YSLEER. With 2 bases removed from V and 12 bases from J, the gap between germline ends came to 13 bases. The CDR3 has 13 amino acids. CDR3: CASSQWPDVELFF. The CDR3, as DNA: TGCGCCAGCAGCCAATGGCCGGACGTTGAACTGTTTTTT.

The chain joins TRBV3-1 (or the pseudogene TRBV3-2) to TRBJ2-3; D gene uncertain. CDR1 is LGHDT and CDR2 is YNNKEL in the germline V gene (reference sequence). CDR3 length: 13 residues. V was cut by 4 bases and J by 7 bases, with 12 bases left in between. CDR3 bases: TGTGCCAGCAGCCTATTAACTACACATACGCAGTATTTT. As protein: CASSLLTTHTQYF.

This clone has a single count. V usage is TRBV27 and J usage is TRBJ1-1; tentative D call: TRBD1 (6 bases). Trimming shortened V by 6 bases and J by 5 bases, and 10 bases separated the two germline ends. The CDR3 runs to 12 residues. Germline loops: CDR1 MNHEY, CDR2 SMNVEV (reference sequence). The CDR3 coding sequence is TGTGCCAGCAGACGGACAGCTACTGAAGCTTTCTTT. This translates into CASRRTATEAFF.

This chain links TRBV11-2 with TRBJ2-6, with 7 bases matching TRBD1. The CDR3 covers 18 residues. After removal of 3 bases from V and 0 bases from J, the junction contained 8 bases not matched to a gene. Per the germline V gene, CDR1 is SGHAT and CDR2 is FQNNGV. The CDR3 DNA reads TGTGCCAGCAGCTTTAAGGGGACAGCTTACTCTGGGGCCAACGTCCTGACTTTC. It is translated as CASSFKGTAYSGANVLTF.

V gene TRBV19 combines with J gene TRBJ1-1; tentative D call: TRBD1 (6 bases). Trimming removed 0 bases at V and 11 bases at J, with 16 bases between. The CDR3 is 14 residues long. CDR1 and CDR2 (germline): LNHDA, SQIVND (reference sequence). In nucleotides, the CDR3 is TGTGCCAGTAGTATAGAGTTAAGAGACAGGTCGGCTTTCTTT. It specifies CASSIELRDRSAFF.

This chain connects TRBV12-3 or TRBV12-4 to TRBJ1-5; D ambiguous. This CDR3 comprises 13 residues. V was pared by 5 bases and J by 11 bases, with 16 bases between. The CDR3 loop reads CASSVGQREAQHF. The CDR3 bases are TGTGCCAGCAGTGTGGGTCAACGGGAAGCCCAGCATTTT.

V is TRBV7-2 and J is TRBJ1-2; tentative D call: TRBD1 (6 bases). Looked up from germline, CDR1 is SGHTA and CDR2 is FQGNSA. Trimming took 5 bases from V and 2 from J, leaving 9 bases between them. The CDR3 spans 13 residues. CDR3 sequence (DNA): TGTGCCAGCAGCACGACAGGAAACTATGGCTACACCTTC. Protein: CASSTTGNYGYTF. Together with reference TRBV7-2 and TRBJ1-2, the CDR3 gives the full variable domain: GAGVSQSPSNKVTEKGKDVELRCDPISGHTALYWYRQSLGQGLEFLIYFQGNSAPDKSGLPSDRFSAERTGGSVSTLTIQRTQQEDSAVYLCASSTTGNYGYTFGSGTRLTVV.